This is a list of T cell receptor beta chains from one sample in a study of human T cells and chemical hapten exposure. TCRdb re-called the RACE reads through MiXCR, storing one row per CDR3 protein. The sample includes 95,000 to 150,000 distinct CDR3 sequences, 12% to 15% of them seen just once. Sequencing was performed on whole blood, taken in connection with sensitization to the hapten diphenylcyclopropenone (DPC). Receptors were obtained from a young man with alopecia areata. Some clones in this sample may be carry-over from other donors' samples. Each CDR3 is given with its conserved first and last residue. A D gene is named only where the DNA matches it firmly. Expanded clones get a size class; other rows say once, few or many, or leave the size out.

V	size	J	D	CDR3	DNA
TRBV5-4	few	TRBJ2-1	TRBD2	CASSPFGTSGGSSYNEQFF	TGTGCCAGCAGCCCCTTCGGGACTAGCGGGGGGAGCTCCTACAATGAGCAGTTCTTC
TRBV20-1	few	TRBJ2-1	NA	CSARSGYEQFF	TGCAGTGCTAGGTCTGGCTATGAGCAGTTCTTC
TRBV6-2/TRBV6-3	few	TRBJ2-1	NA	CASSLPVGGFWNEQFF	TGTGCCAGCAGTCTCCCTGTCGGGGGTTTCTGGAATGAGCAGTTCTTC
TRBV5-4	many	TRBJ1-2	NA	CASSPYPGHYGYTF	TGTGCCAGCAGCCCCTACCCAGGGCACTATGGCTACACCTTC
TRBV20-1	NA	TRBJ2-5	NA	CSARDPTGWGETQYF	TGCAGTGCTAGAGATCCGACAGGCTGGGGAGAGACCCAGTACTTC
TRBV7-3	few	TRBJ2-3	NA	CASSLSWGETDTQYF	TGTGCCAGCAGCTTAAGCTGGGGTGAGACAGATACGCAGTATTTT
TRBV28	few	TRBJ2-2	NA	CATQGSFGELFF	TGTGCCACTCAAGGGAGCTTCGGGGAGCTGTTTTTT
TRBV9	NA	TRBJ2-3	NA	CASSVVGEDTDTQYF	TGTGCCAGCAGCGTAGTGGGAGAGGACACAGATACGCAGTATTTT
TRBV2	NA	TRBJ1-5	NA	CASSARHVNQPQHF	TGTGCCAGCAGTGCCCGACATGTGAATCAGCCCCAGCATTTT
TRBV10-3	few	TRBJ1-2	NA	CATTLANFYGYTF	TGTGCCACCACCCTGGCTAATTTCTATGGCTACACCTTC
TRBV11-2	few	TRBJ2-3	NA	CASTIRLQPSTDTQYF	TGTGCCAGCACCATACGTTTGCAACCATCCACAGATACGCAGTATTTT
TRBV20-1	NA	TRBJ2-7	TRBD1	CSAGRDSYEQYF	TGCAGTGCTGGCCGGGACAGCTACGAGCAGTACTTC
TRBV7-9	NA	TRBJ2-5	NA	CASSLPGRFETQYF	TGTGCCAGCAGCTTACCGGGGAGGTTCGAGACCCAGTACTTC
TRBV9	NA	TRBJ1-1	NA	CASSVDIGTEAFF	TGTGCCAGCAGCGTAGATATCGGCACTGAAGCTTTCTTT
TRBV6-5	NA	TRBJ2-6	NA	CASSYSGSGANVLTF	TGTGCCAGCAGTTACTCTGGCTCTGGGGCCAACGTCCTGACTTTC
TRBV10-2	NA	TRBJ1-5	NA	CASSWTGSNQPQHF	TGCGCCAGCAGCTGGACGGGAAGCAATCAGCCCCAGCATTTT
TRBV7-9	NA	TRBJ2-3	NA	CASSPPGMGDTQYF	TGTGCCAGCAGCCCACCAGGGATGGGAGATACGCAGTATTTT
TRBV6-2/TRBV6-3	many	TRBJ2-4	TRBD2	CASSPPTSGGARIQYF	TGTGCCAGCAGTCCGCCGACTAGCGGGGGGGCCAGGATTCAGTACTTC
TRBV27	many	TRBJ2-7	TRBD1	CASSPAGQAASYEQYF	TGTGCCAGCAGTCCCGCGGGACAGGCGGCGTCCTACGAGCAGTACTTC
TRBV20-1	NA	TRBJ2-7	NA	CSAARDRDYEQYF	TGCAGTGCAGCGCGGGACAGAGACTACGAGCAGTACTTC
TRBV6-4	few	TRBJ1-1	NA	CASSDGKVYTEAFF	TGTGCCAGCAGTGACGGCAAGGTTTACACTGAAGCTTTCTTT
TRBV19	few	TRBJ1-5	NA	CASSIVSGRNQPQHF	TGTGCCAGTAGTATAGTATCGGGACGGAATCAGCCCCAGCATTTT
TRBV7-6	NA	TRBJ1-6	NA	CASSLAGFSSPLHF	TGTGCCAGCAGCTTAGCCGGGTTCAGTTCACCCCTCCACTTT
TRBV11-2	NA	TRBJ2-3	NA	CASSHQGYTDTQYF	TGTGCCAGCAGCCATCAGGGATACACAGATACGCAGTATTTT
TRBV5-1	few	TRBJ2-6	NA	CASSQGEASGANVLTF	TGCGCCAGCAGCCAGGGGGAGGCCTCTGGGGCCAACGTCCTGACTTTC
TRBV7-9	few	TRBJ1-2	TRBD1	CASSSPRDRANYGYTF	TGTGCCAGCAGCTCCCCCAGGGACAGAGCTAACTATGGCTACACCTTC
TRBV2	NA	TRBJ2-5	NA	CASRVQETQYF	TGTGCCAGCAGGGTTCAAGAGACCCAGTACTTC
TRBV29-1	NA	TRBJ2-1	NA	CSVAYSSYNEQFF	TGCAGCGTTGCGTATAGCTCCTACAATGAGCAGTTCTTC
TRBV18	few	TRBJ1-2	TRBD1	CASSPTGDTDGYTF	TGTGCCAGCTCACCAACAGGGGATACGGATGGCTACACCTTC
TRBV20-1	few	TRBJ1-1	NA	CSARSGGGTEAFF	TGCAGTGCTAGGAGTGGAGGGGGCACTGAAGCTTTCTTT
TRBV12-3/TRBV12-4	once	TRBJ1-1	NA	CASSPVAEAFF	TGTGCCAGCAGCCCTGTCGCCGAAGCTTTCTTT
TRBV10-3	NA	TRBJ2-7	TRBD1	CAISGQGNFNEQYF	TGTGCCATCAGTGGACAGGGGAATTTTAACGAGCAGTACTTC
TRBV6-4	many	TRBJ1-1	TRBD1	CASSPEQGARTEAFF	TGTGCCAGCAGCCCCGAACAGGGGGCACGAACTGAAGCTTTCTTT
TRBV12-3/TRBV12-4	NA	TRBJ1-4	NA	CASSFGSRSSEKLFF	TGTGCCAGCAGTTTCGGTTCCAGATCGAGCGAAAAACTGTTTTTT
TRBV28	many	TRBJ2-7	NA	CASSYQQGRAYEQYF	TGTGCCAGCAGTTACCAACAGGGAAGGGCCTACGAGCAGTACTTC
TRBV6-2/TRBV6-3	NA	TRBJ2-2	NA	CASSYSTGELFF	TGTGCCAGCAGTTACAGTACCGGGGAGCTGTTTTTT
TRBV19	many	TRBJ2-1	NA	CASSVYNEQFF	TGTGCCAGTAGTGTCTACAATGAGCAGTTCTTC
TRBV6-2/TRBV6-3	few	TRBJ1-1	NA	CASSYTDTEAFF	TGTGCCAGCAGCTATACGGACACTGAAGCTTTCTTT
TRBV6-2/TRBV6-3	few	TRBJ1-6	NA	CASSYRVGRHNSPLHF	TGTGCCAGCAGTTATCGAGTCGGACGGCATAATTCACCCCTCCACTTT
TRBV4-3	NA	TRBJ1-2	NA	CASSQDSDGDGGYTF	TGCGCCAGCAGCCAAGATTCCGACGGGGACGGGGGCTACACCTTC
TRBV28	many	TRBJ2-1	TRBD1	CASSSRDSYYNEQFF	TGTGCCAGCAGTTCCCGGGACAGCTACTACAATGAGCAGTTCTTC
TRBV7-9	many	TRBJ1-4	TRBD1	CASSWPTGELNEKLFF	TGTGCCAGCAGCTGGCCGACAGGGGAGCTTAATGAAAAACTGTTTTTT
TRBV10-1	few	TRBJ2-1	NA	CASSESIVRAGEQFF	TGCGCCAGCAGTGAGTCGATAGTTAGGGCCGGGGAGCAGTTCTTC
TRBV6-6	NA	TRBJ1-5	NA	CASRSDQPQHF	TGTGCCAGCAGATCAGATCAGCCCCAGCATTTT
TRBV4-1	NA	TRBJ2-4	TRBD1	CASSPGQIIAKNIQYF	TGCGCCAGCAGTCCGGGACAGATAATAGCCAAAAACATTCAGTACTTC
TRBV4-1	NA	TRBJ1-2	TRBD1	CASSPPTGGNYGYTF	TGCGCCAGCAGCCCCCCGACAGGGGGAAACTATGGCTACACCTTC
TRBV29-1	many	TRBJ1-2	NA	CSVLGDLNYGYTF	TGCAGCGTATTGGGGGATCTTAACTATGGCTACACCTTC
TRBV7-9	few	TRBJ2-5	NA	CASSRPGLWETQYF	TGTGCCAGCAGCCGACCGGGCCTCTGGGAGACCCAGTACTTC
TRBV10-3	few	TRBJ2-7	TRBD1	CAISESRGQGGEQYF	TGTGCCATCAGTGAGTCTAGGGGACAGGGCGGTGAGCAGTACTTC
TRBV28	many	TRBJ2-7	NA	CASSSWDGYEQYF	TGTGCCAGCAGTTCCTGGGACGGGTACGAGCAGTACTTC
TRBV9	NA	TRBJ2-3	NA	CASSVSQPTDTQYF	TGTGCCAGCAGCGTCTCTCAGCCCACAGATACGCAGTATTTT
TRBV18	NA	TRBJ1-1	TRBD1	CASSGYRGFEAFF	TGTGCCAGCTCGGGTTACAGGGGTTTTGAAGCTTTCTTT